These 6 T cell receptor beta chains were sequenced from one sample in a study of beta chain features in type 1 diabetes. Expressed TCRB transcripts were sequenced because the isolated RNA had all been reverse transcribed beforehand. TCRdb keeps only in-frame clones here, not all; method: immunoSEQ multiplex PCR. Of around 200,000 clones in the sample, about 13% were seen once. The specimen sequenced was central memory CD4+ T cells from blood. Receptors were obtained from a woman aged 18-29 years in good health.

This clone came up a few times. J is TRBJ1-2 and V is TRBV7-2; no clear D gene. V was trimmed by 0 bases and J by 2 bases, leaving 10 bases between them. The CDR3 is made up of 15 amino acids. Germline CDR1 and CDR2: SGHTA and FQGNSA. This CDR3 reads CASSLAFSGNYGYTF. The CDR3 bases are TGTGCCAGCAGCTTAGCATTTTCCGGGAACTATGGCTACACCTTC.

This clone occurred many times. The rearrangement joins TRBV7-9 to TRBJ1-5, with D possibly matching TRBD1 (6 bases). This CDR3 comprises 13 residues. V was shortened by 5 bases and J by 4 bases, with 9 bases between the two germline ends. Per the germline V gene, CDR1 is SEHNR and CDR2 is FQNEAQ (reference sequence). The CDR3 spells CASSQQGNQPQHF. The DNA of the CDR3 is TGTGCCAGCAGCCAACAGGGAAATCAGCCCCAGCATTTT. Based on the CDR3 plus reference TRBV7-9 and TRBJ1-5, the full variable domain is DTGVSQNPRHKITKRGQNVTFRCDPISEHNRLYWYRQTLGQGPEFLTYFQNEAQLEKSRLLSDRFSAERPKGSFSTLEIQRTEQGDSAMYLCASSQQGNQPQHFGDGTRLSIL.

This clone was picked up a small number of times. This CDR3 reads CASSQSSGRRDTQYF. CDR3 bases: TGCGCCAGCAGCCAATCTAGCGGGAGACGGGATACGCAGTATTTT. The chain joins TRBV4-3 to TRBJ2-3; 10 bases agree with TRBD2. Germline V CDR1 and CDR2: LGHNA, YSLEER. Losses at the gene ends were 2 bases for V and 6 bases for J; bases not matched to a gene: 5. The CDR3 is 15 amino acids.

The table lists this clone with many counts. Written as DNA, the CDR3 is TGTGCCAGTAGTGAGACTGAAGCTTTCTTT. This gives the protein CASSETEAFF. The chain recombines TRBV19 with TRBJ1-1; no clear D gene. This CDR3 spans 10 amino acids. V was clipped by 5 bases and J by 5 bases, with 3 bases between them. Germline V gene data show CDR1 as LNHDA and CDR2 as SQIVND (reference sequence).

The sample holds a few counts of this clone. Here the CDR3 reads CASSYGGRADEQYF. CDR3 nucleotides: TGTGCCAGCAGTTACGGCGGGAGGGCGGACGAGCAGTACTTC. The chain is built from TRBV7-2 and TRBJ2-7, with TRBD2 matching over 9 bases. There are 14 residues in the CDR3. V gave up 6 bases and J gave up 5 bases; unmatched junction bases: 8. Germline V gene lookup returns CDR1 SGHTA and CDR2 FQGNSA.

The chain uses TRBV10-3 and TRBJ1-1, with unresolved D. CDR3 length equals 17 residues. The V and J ends lost 0 bases and 0 bases respectively, with 14 bases between them. Germline V CDR1 and CDR2: ENHRY, SYGVKD. The CDR3 nucleotides read TGTGCCATCAGTGAGTCGAAGTTTAACAGATTGAACACTGAAGCTTTCTTT. Translating gives CAISESKFNRLNTEAFF.